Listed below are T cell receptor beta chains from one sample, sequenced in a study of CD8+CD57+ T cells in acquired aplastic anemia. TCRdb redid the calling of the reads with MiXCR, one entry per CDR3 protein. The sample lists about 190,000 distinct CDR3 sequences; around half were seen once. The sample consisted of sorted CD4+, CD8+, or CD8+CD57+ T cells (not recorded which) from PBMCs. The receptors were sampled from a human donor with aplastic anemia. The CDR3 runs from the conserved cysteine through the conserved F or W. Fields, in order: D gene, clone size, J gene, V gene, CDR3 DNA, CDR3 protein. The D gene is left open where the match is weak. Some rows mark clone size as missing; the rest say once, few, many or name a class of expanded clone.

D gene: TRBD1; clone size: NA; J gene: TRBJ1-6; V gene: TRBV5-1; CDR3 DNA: TGCGCCAGCAGCTCCGGGACAGGCCTAAATTCACCCCTCCACTTT; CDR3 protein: CASSSGTGLNSPLHF
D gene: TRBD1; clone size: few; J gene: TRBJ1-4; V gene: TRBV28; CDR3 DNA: TGTGCCAGCAGTTCATCCCAGGGGGCTAGGTATGAAAAACTGTTTTTT; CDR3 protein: CASSSSQGARYEKLFF
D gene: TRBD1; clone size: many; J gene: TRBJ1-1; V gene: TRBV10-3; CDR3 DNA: TGTGCCATCAGCCTCACCAGACAGGGCATGAACACTGAAGCTTTCTTT; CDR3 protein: CAISLTRQGMNTEAFF
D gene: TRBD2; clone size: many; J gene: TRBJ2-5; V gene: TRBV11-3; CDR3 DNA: TGTGCCAGCAGCTCTGGCCTAGCGGTGCAAGAGACCCAGTACTTC; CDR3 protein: CASSSGLAVQETQYF
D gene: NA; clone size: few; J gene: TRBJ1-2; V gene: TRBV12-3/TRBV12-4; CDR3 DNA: TGTGCCAGCAGCACTCGATTTATGACAGGTACCACCAACTATGGCTACACCTTC; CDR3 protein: CASSTRFMTGTTNYGYTF
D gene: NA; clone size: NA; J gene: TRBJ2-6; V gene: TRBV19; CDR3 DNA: TGTGCCAGTAGTATAGCGGGTAGCGCTGGGGCCAACGTCCTGACTTTC; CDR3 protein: CASSIAGSAGANVLTF
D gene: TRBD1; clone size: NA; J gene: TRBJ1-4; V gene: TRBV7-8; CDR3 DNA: TGTGCCAGCACCTTGGGGACAGTCTTTAATGAAAAACTGTTTTTT; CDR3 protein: CASTLGTVFNEKLFF
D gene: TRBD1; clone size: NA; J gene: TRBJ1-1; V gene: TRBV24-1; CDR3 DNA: TGTGCCACCAGTGAACAGCCGACAGGGGAAGCTTTCTTT; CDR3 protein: CATSEQPTGEAFF
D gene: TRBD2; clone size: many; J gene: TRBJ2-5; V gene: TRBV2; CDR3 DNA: TGTGCCAGCAGCGCCCGACTAGCGGGAGTGTCTCAGTACTTC; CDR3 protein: CASSARLAGVSQYF
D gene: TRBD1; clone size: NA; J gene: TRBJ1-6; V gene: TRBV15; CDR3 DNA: TGTGCCACCAGCAGAGATCTCCCGGGACAGGACTCCTATAATTCACCCCTCCACTTT; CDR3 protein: CATSRDLPGQDSYNSPLHF
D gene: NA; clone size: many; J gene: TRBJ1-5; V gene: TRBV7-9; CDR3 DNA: TGTGCCAGCAGCCCCCAGGGAGATCAGCCCCAGCATTTT; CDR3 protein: CASSPQGDQPQHF
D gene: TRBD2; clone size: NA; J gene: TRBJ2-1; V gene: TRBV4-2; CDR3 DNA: TGTGCCAGCAGCCAAGAACTAGCGGAGAGCTCCTACAATGAGCAGTTCTTC; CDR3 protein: CASSQELAESSYNEQFF
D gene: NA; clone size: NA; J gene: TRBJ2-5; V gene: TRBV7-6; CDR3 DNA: TGTGCCAGCAGCGCCGGGACATCGTACCAAGAGACCCAGTACTTC; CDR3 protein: CASSAGTSYQETQYF
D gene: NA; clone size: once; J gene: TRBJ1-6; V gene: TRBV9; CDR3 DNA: TGTGCCAGCAGCGTAGTAGGGGTAAATTCACCCCTCCACTTT; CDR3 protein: CASSVVGVNSPLHF
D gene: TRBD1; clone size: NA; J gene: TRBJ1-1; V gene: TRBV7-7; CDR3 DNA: TGTGCTAGCAGCTTAGAAGGGACAGGGAGCGTAAACACTGAAGCTTTCTTT; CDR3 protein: CASSLEGTGSVNTEAFF
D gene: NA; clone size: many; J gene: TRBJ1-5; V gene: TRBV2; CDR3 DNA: TGTGCCAGCAGCCGGACAGTAAACAATCAGCCCCAGCATTTT; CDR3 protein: CASSRTVNNQPQHF
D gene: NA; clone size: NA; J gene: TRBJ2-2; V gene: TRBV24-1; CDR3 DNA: TGTGCCACCAGTGAAATAACTGGGGAGCTGTTTTTT; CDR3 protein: CATSEITGELFF
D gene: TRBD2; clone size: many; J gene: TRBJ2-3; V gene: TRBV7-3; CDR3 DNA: TGCGCCAGCAGTCAAGCGGGGAGCACAGATACGCAGTATTTT; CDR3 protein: CASSQAGSTDTQYF
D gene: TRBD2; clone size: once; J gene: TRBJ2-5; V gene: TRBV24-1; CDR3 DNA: TGTGCCACCGGATTTCATAGCGGGAGGGAGACCCAGTACTTC; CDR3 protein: CATGFHSGRETQYF
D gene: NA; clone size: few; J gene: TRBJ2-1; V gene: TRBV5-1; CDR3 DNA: TGCGCCAGCAGCCCTAATCCGACACCGAACTCCTACAATGAGCAGTTCTTC; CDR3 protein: CASSPNPTPNSYNEQFF
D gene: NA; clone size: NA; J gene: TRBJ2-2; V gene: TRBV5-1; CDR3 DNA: TGCGCCAGCAGCTTGTCTGACCGCGGCTCCAGGGAGCTGTTTTTT; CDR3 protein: CASSLSDRGSRELFF
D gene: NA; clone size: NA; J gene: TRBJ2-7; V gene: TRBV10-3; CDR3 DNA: TGTGCCATCAGTGTGACAGGATCCTACGAGCAGTACTTC; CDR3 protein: CAISVTGSYEQYF
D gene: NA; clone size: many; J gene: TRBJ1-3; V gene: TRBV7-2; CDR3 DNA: TGTGCCAGCAGCTTTGGGCCACATTCTGGAAACACCATATATTTT; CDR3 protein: CASSFGPHSGNTIYF
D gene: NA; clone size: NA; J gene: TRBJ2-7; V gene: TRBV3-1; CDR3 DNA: TGTGCCAGCGGCCGGGGGTCAGAATACGAGCAGTACTTC; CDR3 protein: CASGRGSEYEQYF
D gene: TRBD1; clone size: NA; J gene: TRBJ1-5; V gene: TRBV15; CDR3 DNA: TGTGCCACGGGGGGGACAGATAGTAATCAGCCCCAGCATTTT; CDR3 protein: CATGGTDSNQPQHF
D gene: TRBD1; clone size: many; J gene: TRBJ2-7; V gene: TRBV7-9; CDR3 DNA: TGTGCCAGCAGCCCCTCACAGGGGAATTCCCACTACGAGCAGTACTTC; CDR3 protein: CASSPSQGNSHYEQYF
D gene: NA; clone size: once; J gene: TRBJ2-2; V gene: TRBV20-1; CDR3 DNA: TGCAGTGCCCGACAAGGAGGTTCCACCGGGGAGCTGTTTTTT; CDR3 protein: CSARQGGSTGELFF
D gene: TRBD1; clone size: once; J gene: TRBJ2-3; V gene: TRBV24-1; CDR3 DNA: TGTGCCACCAGTGATTTACAGGGGGCTGCCACAGATACGCAGTATTTT; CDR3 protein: CATSDLQGAATDTQYF
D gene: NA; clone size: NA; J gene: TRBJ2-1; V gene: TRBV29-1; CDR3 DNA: TGCAGCGTTGAAGATCGAGGGGCGGTAGGTTTCGATGAGCAGTTCTTC; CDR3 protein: CSVEDRGAVGFDEQFF
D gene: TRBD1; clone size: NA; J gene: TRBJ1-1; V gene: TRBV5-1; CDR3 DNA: TGCGCCAGCACCTCGACAGGGGCAAACACTGAAGCTTTCTTT; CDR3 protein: CASTSTGANTEAFF
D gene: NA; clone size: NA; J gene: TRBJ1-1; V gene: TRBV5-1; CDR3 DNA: TGCGCCAGCAGCTTAGACCCGGGACCGACGAACACTGAAGCTTTCTTT; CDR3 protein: CASSLDPGPTNTEAFF
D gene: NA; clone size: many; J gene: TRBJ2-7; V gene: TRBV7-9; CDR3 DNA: TGTGCCAGCAGCTCGGACGGTTACTCCTACGAGCAGTACTTC; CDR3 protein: CASSSDGYSYEQYF
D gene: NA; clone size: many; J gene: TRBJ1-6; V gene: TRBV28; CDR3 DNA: TGTGCCAGCAGTTTCTTTCCTGCCAATTCACCCCTCCACTTT; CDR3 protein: CASSFFPANSPLHF
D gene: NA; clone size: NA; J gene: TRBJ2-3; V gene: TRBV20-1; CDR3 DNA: TGCAGTGCTAGGGCGCGGCTGGGACCAGATACGCAGTATTTT; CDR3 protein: CSARARLGPDTQYF
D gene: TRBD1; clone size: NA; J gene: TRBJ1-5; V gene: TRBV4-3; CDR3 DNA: TGCGCCAGCAGCCAAGACCGGGCCAGGGGGAATCAGCCCCAGCATTTT; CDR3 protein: CASSQDRARGNQPQHF
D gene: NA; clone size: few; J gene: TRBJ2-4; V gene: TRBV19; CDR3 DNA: TGTGCCAGTAGTATACGGAGCTCCCACATTCAGTACTTC; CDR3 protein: CASSIRSSHIQYF
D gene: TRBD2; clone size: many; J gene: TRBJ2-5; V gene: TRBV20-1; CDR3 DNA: TGCAGTGCCAGAGGCCATAGCGGGAGTTCAGAGACCCAGTACTTC; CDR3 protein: CSARGHSGSSETQYF
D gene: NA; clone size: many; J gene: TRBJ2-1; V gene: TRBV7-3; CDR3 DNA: TGTGCCAGCAGCTTCGGCCAGGGGATGTACAATGAGCAGTTCTTC; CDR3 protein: CASSFGQGMYNEQFF
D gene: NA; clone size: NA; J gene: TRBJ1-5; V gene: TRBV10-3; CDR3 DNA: TGTGCCATCAGTGAAGGGGGGGATCAGCCCCAGCATTTT; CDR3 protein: CAISEGGDQPQHF
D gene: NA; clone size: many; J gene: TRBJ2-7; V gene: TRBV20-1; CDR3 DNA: TGCAGTGCTAGAGAGTTACGCGCCTACGAGCAGTACTTC; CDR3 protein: CSARELRAYEQYF
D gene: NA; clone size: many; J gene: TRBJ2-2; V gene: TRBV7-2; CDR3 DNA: TGTGCCAGCAGCTTCCGGTCAGTGACCGGCGGGGAGCTGTTTTTT; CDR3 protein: CASSFRSVTGGELFF
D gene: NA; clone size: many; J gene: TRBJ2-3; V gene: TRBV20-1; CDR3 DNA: TGCAGTGCTAGCCTTCCGGCGGATACGCAGTATTTT; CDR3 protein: CSASLPADTQYF
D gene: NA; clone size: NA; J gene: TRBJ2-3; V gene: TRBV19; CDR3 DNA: TGTGCCAGCCGGACCGCTGGCGTGGATACGCAGTATTTT; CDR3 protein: CASRTAGVDTQYF
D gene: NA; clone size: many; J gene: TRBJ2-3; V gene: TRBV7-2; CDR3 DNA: TGTGCCAGCAGCTTAGACACGGGCACAGATACGCAGTATTTT; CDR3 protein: CASSLDTGTDTQYF
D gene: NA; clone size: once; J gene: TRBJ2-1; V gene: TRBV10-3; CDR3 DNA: TGTGCCACCGGATCTACCGGCAATGAGCAGTTCTTC; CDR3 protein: CATGSTGNEQFF
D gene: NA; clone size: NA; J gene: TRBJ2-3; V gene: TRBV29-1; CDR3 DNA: TGCAGCGTCCCCCTCGGGTGGGGGGCAGGCACAGATACGCAGTATTTT; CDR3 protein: CSVPLGWGAGTDTQYF
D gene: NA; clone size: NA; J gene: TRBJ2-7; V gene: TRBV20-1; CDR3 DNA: TGCAGTGCTAGAGATCAGGGCGGGAAGGGGGGTACCGAGCAGTACTTC; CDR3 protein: CSARDQGGKGGTEQYF
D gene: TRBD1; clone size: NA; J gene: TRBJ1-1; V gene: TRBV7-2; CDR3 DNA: TGTGCCAGCAGCCGATCGACAGGGGGGAACACTGAAGCTTTCTTT; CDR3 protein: CASSRSTGGNTEAFF
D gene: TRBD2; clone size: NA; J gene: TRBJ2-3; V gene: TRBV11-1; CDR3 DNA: TGTGCCAGCAGCTATTCGGGGGGGCAGAGAGATACGCAGTATTTT; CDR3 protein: CASSYSGGQRDTQYF
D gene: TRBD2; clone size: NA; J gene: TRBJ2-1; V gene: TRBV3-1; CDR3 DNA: TGTGCCAGCAGCACTCCTAGCGGGAGGATAAACAATGAGCAGTTCTTC; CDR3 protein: CASSTPSGRINNEQFF
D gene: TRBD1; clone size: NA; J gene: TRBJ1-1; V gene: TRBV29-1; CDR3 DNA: TGCAGCGTTGCGACAGGGACGAACACTGAAGCTTTCTTT; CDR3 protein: CSVATGTNTEAFF